Listed below are T cell receptor beta chains from one sample, sequenced in a study of vaccination effects on CD4 cells after COVID-19. The repertoire was sequenced with immunoSEQ multiplex PCR; TCRdb's copy has only in-frame clones and lacks some. The profile shows some 38,000 clones, 70% to 80% of them singletons. Their antigen targets remain unknown. Sequenced here: CD4+ T cells from PBMCs cultured with HCoV-NL63 spike peptides, sampled before COVID-19 vaccination. Every receptor here comes from a human donor who had a prior SARS-CoV-2 infection. The CDR3 runs from the conserved cysteine through the conserved F or W. D genes are given only for firm matches. Expanded clones get a size class; other rows say once, few or many, or leave the size out.

D: TRBD1
J: TRBJ2-1
V: TRBV7-9
size: NA
CDR3: CASSAGQDNEQFF
DNA: TGTGCCAGCAGCGCGGGACAGGACAATGAGCAGTTCTTC

D: TRBD1
J: TRBJ1-6
V: TRBV7-2
size: few
CDR3: CASSPGGSPLHF
DNA: TGTGCCAGCAGCCCAGGGGGATCACCCCTCCACTTT

D: TRBD2
J: TRBJ2-7
V: TRBV7-2
size: NA
CDR3: CASSAHRTGTSGAKEYF
DNA: TGTGCCAGCAGCGCACATCGGACCGGGACTAGCGGGGCCAAGGAGTACTTC

D: TRBD1
J: TRBJ2-7
V: TRBV9
size: NA
CDR3: CASSVVPDRGEQYF
DNA: TGTGCCAGCAGCGTAGTCCCCGACAGGGGCGAGCAGTACTTC

D: NA
J: TRBJ1-3
V: TRBV6-5
size: NA
CDR3: CASSYDRYSGNTIYF
DNA: TGTGCCAGCAGTTACGACCGATACTCTGGAAACACCATATATTTT

D: NA
J: TRBJ2-5
V: TRBV7-3
size: NA
CDR3: CASSRRRETQYF
DNA: TGTGCCAGCAGCCGGCGGCGAGAGACCCAGTACTTC

D: NA
J: TRBJ1-3
V: TRBV2
size: NA
CDR3: CASSSYGGSGNTIYF
DNA: TGTGCCAGCAGTTCATATGGGGGATCTGGAAACACCATATATTTT

D: NA
J: TRBJ2-7
V: TRBV24-1
size: NA
CDR3: CATSDGGTYEQYF
DNA: TGTGCCACCAGTGATGGGGGAACCTACGAGCAGTACTTC

D: NA
J: TRBJ2-5
V: TRBV3-1/TRBV3-2
size: NA
CDR3: CASSQDGGWETQYF
DNA: TGTGCCAGCAGCCAAGATGGGGGTTGGGAGACCCAGTACTTC

D: NA
J: TRBJ2-1
V: TRBV7-2
size: NA
CDR3: CASSPQGLVYQFF
DNA: TGTGCCAGCAGCCCCCAGGGACTTGTGTATCAGTTCTTC

D: NA
J: TRBJ2-1
V: TRBV2
size: once
CDR3: CASTTATYYNEQFF
DNA: TGTGCCAGCACCACAGCAACTTACTACAATGAGCAGTTCTTC